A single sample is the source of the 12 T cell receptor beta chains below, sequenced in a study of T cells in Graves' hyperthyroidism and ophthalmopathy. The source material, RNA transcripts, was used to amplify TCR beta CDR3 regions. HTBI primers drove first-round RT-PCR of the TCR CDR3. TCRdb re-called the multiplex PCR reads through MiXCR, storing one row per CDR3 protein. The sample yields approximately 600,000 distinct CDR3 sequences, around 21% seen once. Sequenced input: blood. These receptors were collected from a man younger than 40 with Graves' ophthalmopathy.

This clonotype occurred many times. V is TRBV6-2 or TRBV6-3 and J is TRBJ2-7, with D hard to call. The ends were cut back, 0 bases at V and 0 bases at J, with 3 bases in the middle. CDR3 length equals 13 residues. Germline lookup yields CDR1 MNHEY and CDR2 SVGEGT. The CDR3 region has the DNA TGTGCCAGCAGTTACTCGAACTCCTACGAGCAGTACTTC. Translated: CASSYSNSYEQYF.

The CDR3 coding sequence is TGTGCCACCGGACTAGCGGGAGAGGGAATCCCCTACGAGCAGTACTTC. It yields the protein CATGLAGEGIPYEQYF. The V call is TRBV28, the J call TRBJ2-7; 13 bases align to TRBD2. This CDR3 comprises 16 residues. CDR1 is MDHEN and CDR2 is SYDVKM in the germline V gene. J lost 2 bases, V lost 10 bases, and 11 bases had no gene match.

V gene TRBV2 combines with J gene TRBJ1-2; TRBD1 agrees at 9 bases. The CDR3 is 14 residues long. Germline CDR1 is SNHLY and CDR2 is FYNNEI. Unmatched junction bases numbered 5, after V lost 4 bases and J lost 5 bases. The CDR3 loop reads CASSVRTGDYGYTF. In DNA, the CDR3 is TGTGCCAGCAGTGTTAGGACAGGGGATTATGGCTACACCTTC.

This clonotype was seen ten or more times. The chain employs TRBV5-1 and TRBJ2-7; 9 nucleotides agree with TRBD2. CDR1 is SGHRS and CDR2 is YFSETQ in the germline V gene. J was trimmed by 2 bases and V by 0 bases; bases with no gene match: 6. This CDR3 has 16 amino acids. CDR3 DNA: TGCGCCAGCAGCTTGGGAGTGACTAGCGGAACCTACGAGCAGTACTTC. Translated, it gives CASSLGVTSGTYEQYF.

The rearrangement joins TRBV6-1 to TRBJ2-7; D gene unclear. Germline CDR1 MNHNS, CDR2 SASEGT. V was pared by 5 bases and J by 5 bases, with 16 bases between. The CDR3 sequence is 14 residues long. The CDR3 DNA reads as TGTGCCAGCAGTTCCCATTATCCGTTTAACGAGCAGTACTTC. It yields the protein CASSSHYPFNEQYF.

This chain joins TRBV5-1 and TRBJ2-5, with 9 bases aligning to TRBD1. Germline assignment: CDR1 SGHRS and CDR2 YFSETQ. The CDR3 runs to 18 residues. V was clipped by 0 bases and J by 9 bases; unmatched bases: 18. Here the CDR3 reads CASSLGSGTGPLGGAQYF. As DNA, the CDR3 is TGCGCCAGCAGCTTGGGATCCGGGACAGGGCCTTTGGGAGGGGCCCAGTACTTC.

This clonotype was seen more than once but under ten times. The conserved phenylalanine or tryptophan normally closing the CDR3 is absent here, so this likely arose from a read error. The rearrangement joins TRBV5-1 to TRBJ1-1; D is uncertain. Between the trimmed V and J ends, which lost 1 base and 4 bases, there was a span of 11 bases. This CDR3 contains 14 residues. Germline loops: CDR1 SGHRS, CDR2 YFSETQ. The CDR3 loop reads CASSLTAGSTEAFS. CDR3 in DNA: TGCGCCAGCAGCTTGACGGCAGGTTCCACTGAAGCTTTCTCT.

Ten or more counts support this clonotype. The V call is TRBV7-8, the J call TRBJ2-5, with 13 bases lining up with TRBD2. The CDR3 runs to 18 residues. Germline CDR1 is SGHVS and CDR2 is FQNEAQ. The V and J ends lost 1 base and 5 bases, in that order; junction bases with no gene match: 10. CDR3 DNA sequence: TGTGCCAGCAGCTTAGGATTTACTAGCGGGAGGGCCAAGGAGACCCAGTACTTC. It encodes CASSLGFTSGRAKETQYF.

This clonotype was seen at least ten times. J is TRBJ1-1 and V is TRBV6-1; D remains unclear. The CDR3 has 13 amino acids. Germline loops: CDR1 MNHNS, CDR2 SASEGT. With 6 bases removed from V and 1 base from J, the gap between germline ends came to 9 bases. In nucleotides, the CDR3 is TGTGCCAGCAGGCCCCGGAGGAACACTGAAGCTTTCTTT. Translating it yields CASRPRRNTEAFF.

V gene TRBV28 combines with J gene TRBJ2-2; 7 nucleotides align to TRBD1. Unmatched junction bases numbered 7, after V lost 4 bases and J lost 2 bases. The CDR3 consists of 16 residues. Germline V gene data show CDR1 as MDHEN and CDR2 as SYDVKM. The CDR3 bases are TGTGCCAGCAGTTCCCCGGGACAGCTCAACACCGGGGAGCTGTTTTTT. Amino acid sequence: CASSSPGQLNTGELFF.

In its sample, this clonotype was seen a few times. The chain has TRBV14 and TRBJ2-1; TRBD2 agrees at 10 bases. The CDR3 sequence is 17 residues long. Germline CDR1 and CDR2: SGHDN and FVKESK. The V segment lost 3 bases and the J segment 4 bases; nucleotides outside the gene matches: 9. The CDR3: CASSQGKREGRYNEQFF. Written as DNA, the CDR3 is TGTGCCAGCAGCCAGGGGAAGCGGGAGGGCCGGTACAATGAGCAGTTCTTC.

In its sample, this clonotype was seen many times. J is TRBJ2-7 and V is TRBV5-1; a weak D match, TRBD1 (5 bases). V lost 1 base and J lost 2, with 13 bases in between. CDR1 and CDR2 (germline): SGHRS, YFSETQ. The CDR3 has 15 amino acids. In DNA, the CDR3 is TGCGCCAGCAGCTTGACGTTGACAGCTACCTACGAGCAGTACTTC. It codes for CASSLTLTATYEQYF.